A single sample is the source of the 12 T cell receptor beta chains below, sequenced in a study of OX40 agonist ivuxolimab in advanced cancers. The method was immunoSEQ multiplex PCR; TCRdb's version includes in-frame clones alone and lacks a portion of them. The repertoire has 75,000 to 100,000 clones, 70% to 85% of them found once; the top ten carry about 6%. The material was CD4+ or CD8+ T cells sorted from blood, obtained in a trial of the OX40 agonist ivuxolimab. These receptors originate from an adult with an advanced solid tumor such as melanoma, head and neck, liver or kidney cancer.

The rearrangement links TRBV11-2 to TRBJ2-7, with 8 bases lining up with TRBD2. From germline, CDR1 is SGHAT and CDR2 FQNNGV. There are 15 residues in the CDR3. The J segment lost 2 bases and the V segment lost 5 bases, leaving 8 bases of the junction unmatched. The CDR3 loop reads CASSRSGELTYEQYF. In DNA form, the CDR3 reads TGTGCCAGCAGCCGTAGCGGGGAATTAACCTACGAGCAGTACTTC.

This chain joins TRBV2 and TRBJ1-4, with TRBD1 as a possible D gene (5 bases). CDR3 length: 14 amino acids. The germline V and J ends were trimmed by 6 bases and 4 bases, with 12 bases remaining between them. Per the germline V gene, CDR1 is SNHLY and CDR2 is FYNNEI. The CDR3 DNA reads TGTGCCAGCAGCTCCCAGGGCTATAATGAAAAACTGTTTTTT. Amino acids: CASSSQGYNEKLFF.

The rearrangement uses TRBV5-1 and TRBJ2-7; D is uncertain. Looked up from germline, CDR1 is SGHRS and CDR2 is YFSETQ. Trimming left V 2 bases short and J 3 bases short, with 9 bases between. The CDR3 totals 13 residues. CDR3 DNA: TGCGCCAGCAGCTTAGCCGCCGACTACGAGCAGTACTTC. Protein: CASSLAADYEQYF.

This chain joins TRBV4-3 and TRBJ2-3; a possible D gene is TRBD2 (5 bases). V lost 0 bases and J lost 6, with 7 bases in between. This CDR3 region has 13 residues. Germline values: CDR1 LGHNA, CDR2 YSLEER. The CDR3 nucleotides are TGCGCCAGCAGCCAAGACGGCGGGGATACGCAGTATTTT. As protein: CASSQDGGDTQYF.

The rearrangement joins TRBV7-2 to TRBJ2-7; 7 positions match TRBD2. The CDR3 is 14 amino acids. In germline, CDR1 is SGHTA, CDR2 FQGNSA. After removal of 5 bases from V and 2 bases from J, the junction contained 6 bases not matched to a gene. The CDR3 is CASSPSSGTYEQYF. In DNA form, the CDR3 reads TGTGCCAGCAGCCCTTCTAGCGGAACCTACGAGCAGTACTTC.

This clone was picked up a small number of times. Other DNA variants within this sample encode the same CDR3. The chain uses TRBV7-9 and TRBJ2-1; unclear D gene. The CDR3 loop spans 11 amino acids. The ends were cut back, 5 bases at V and 7 bases at J, with 6 bases in the middle. The germline V gene has CDR1 SEHNR and CDR2 FQNEAQ (reference sequence). DNA of the CDR3: TGTGCCAGCAGCCCGAGAAATGAGCAGTTCTTC. Amino acids: CASSPRNEQFF.

The chain carries TRBV9 and TRBJ2-1, with D perhaps TRBD2 (6 bases). Germline CDR1 and CDR2: SGDLS and YYNGEE. CDR3 size: 13 residues. V was trimmed by 4 bases and J by 10 bases, leaving 15 bases between them. This CDR3 reads CASSFGGPEEQFF. The CDR3 nucleotides are TGTGCCAGCAGCTTCGGGGGACCCGAGGAGCAGTTCTTC.

The CDR3 coding sequence is TGCAGCGTTGACCCCCGGGACGTGTTTGGGGATGAGCAGTTCTTC. Translated: CSVDPRDVFGDEQFF. The V and J genes are TRBV29-1 and TRBJ2-1; D is possibly TRBD1 or TRBD2 (5 bases each). CDR1 SQVTM and CDR2 ANQGSEA come from the germline V gene. V was pared by 3 bases and J by 8 bases, with 20 bases between. CDR3 length equals 15 residues.

The chain links TRBV4-1 to TRBJ2-3, with 7 bases aligning to TRBD2. The V segment lost 6 bases and the J segment 4 bases; nucleotides outside the gene matches: 7. CDR3 size: 14 residues. CDR1 is MGHRA and CDR2 is YSYEKL in the germline V gene. The CDR3 region is CASSPRLAPDTQYF. CDR3 sequence (DNA): TGCGCCAGCAGTCCCAGACTAGCCCCAGATACGCAGTATTTT.

The chain combines TRBV19 with TRBJ1-2; D is perhaps TRBD1 (5 bases). Germline lookup yields CDR1 LNHDA and CDR2 SQIVND (reference sequence). The CDR3 sequence is 13 residues long. Deletions cut 7 bases from V and 4 bases from J, with 13 bases between. The CDR3 DNA reads TGTGCCAGTACCACAGACGGGGGCTATGGCTACACCTTC. Its protein is CASTTDGGYGYTF.

This chain links TRBV29-1 with TRBJ2-1; 9 bases are shared with TRBD2. CDR3 length: 14 residues. In germline, CDR1 is SQVTM, CDR2 ANQGSEA. J lost 5 bases, V lost 8 bases, and 10 bases had no gene match. CDR3 residues: CSHWWAGGDNEQFF. CDR3 in DNA: TGCAGCCACTGGTGGGCGGGGGGGGACAATGAGCAGTTCTTC.

The sample holds a few counts of this clone. The chain has TRBV20-1 and TRBJ2-7; D gene uncertain. V lost 3 bases to trimming and J lost 5 bases, with 8 bases between them. Germline V gives CDR1 DFQATT, CDR2 SNEGSKA (reference sequence). The CDR3 length is 11 residues. This CDR3 is CSASPGHEQYF. The CDR3 region has the DNA TGCAGTGCTAGCCCCGGACACGAGCAGTACTTC.